This T cell receptor beta chain stems from a study of cytomegalovirus exposure and HLA in healthy donors. Regarding the study as a whole: Donors belonging to an Asian-associated ancestry cluster reportedly showed fewer N-insertions in productive TCRs than the 666-donor mean, according to what a later analysis found. Researchers reported from a later analysis that most CMV-associated TCR beta chains appeared HLA-restricted. Certain sequence variants were highly shared and formed a cluster, and this cluster was likely a sequencing artifact.

Details on this clone: What it binds is unknown.

The PCR contained 60 Vbeta and 13 Jbeta primers. This table comes from immunoSEQ multiplex PCR, and its TCRdb copy is limited to in-frame clones, with some not included. The sample consists of about 94,000 clones, around 74% of them appearing once. Per the germline V gene, CDR1 is MDHEN and CDR2 is SYDVKM. The CDR3 spans 12 residues. V dropped 3 bases and J dropped 15 bases, with 15 bases sitting between them. This sequence was found in a man in his forties in good health and CMV-seropositive. The source material was PBMCs. The V gene is TRBV28, the J gene TRBJ2-1, with D possibly being TRBD1 (5 bases). This chain's CDR3 is CASSLEGQGWFF. The CDR3 DNA reads as TGTGCCAGCAGTTTGGAAGGGCAGGGATGGTTCTTC.